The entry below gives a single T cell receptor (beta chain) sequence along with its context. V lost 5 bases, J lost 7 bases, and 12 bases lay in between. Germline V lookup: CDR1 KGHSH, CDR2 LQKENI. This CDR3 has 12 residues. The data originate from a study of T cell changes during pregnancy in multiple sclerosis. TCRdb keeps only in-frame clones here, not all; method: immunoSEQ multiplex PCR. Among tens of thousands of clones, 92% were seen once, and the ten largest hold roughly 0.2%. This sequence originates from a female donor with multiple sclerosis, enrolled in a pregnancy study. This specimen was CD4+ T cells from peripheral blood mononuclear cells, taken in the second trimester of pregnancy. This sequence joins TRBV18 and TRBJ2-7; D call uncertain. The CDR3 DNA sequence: TGTGCCAGCTCATCGGGTTCAAATGAGCAGTACTTC. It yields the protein CASSSGSNEQYF. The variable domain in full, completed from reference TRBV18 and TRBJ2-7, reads NAGVMQNPRHLVRRRGQEARLRCSPMKGHSHVYWYRQLPEEGLKFMVYLQKENIIDESGMPKERFSAEFPKEGPSILRIQQVVRGDSAAYFCASSSGSNEQYFGPGTRLTVT.